The entry that follows covers one T cell receptor (beta chain) sequence. Its recognized antigen is unknown. Base qualities were left out, and no much larger clone turns up one base away. The data were obtained in a study of OX40 agonist ivuxolimab in advanced cancers. For the wider study: Ivuxolimab was a fully human IgG2 agonistic monoclonal antibody targeting the costimulatory receptor OX40 (CD134). Intravenous ivuxolimab was administered to patients every 2 weeks at six dose levels: 0.01, 0.1, 0.3, 1.5, 3 and 10 mg/kg. Of the roughly 50 dose-escalation patients, hepatocellular carcinoma was present in around 20, melanoma in approximately 15, renal cell carcinoma in 9 and head and neck cancer in 9. In the dose-escalation cohort, more than 75% of patients were male, and the mean age was roughly 60 years, with a range of roughly 20 to 80. Patients were allowed to have had prior anti-PD-1, anti-PD-L1 or anti-CTLA-4 therapy, and 40% of the dose-escalation patients had been treated with checkpoint inhibitors. Partial responses were achieved by three dose-escalation patients, of whom one had hepatocellular carcinoma and two had cutaneous melanoma. The purpose of peripheral TCRbeta sequencing was to test whether ivuxolimab changed TCR sequence diversity and led to clonal T-cell expansion. The paper covers the monotherapy dose-escalation part of the phase I ivuxolimab trial, which included N = 52 patients.

The trial excluded patients who had a history of autoimmune disease or were on systemic immunosuppression. Peripheral blood for TCR sequencing was collected from all dose cohorts at baseline, on cycle 4 day 1, and on cycle 7 day 1. The samples were taken from a phase I, first-in-human, multicenter, open-label dose-escalation trial of ivuxolimab. The trial enrolled adults with locally advanced or metastatic head and neck squamous cell, hepatocellular, melanoma or renal cell carcinoma. Before TCR sequencing, CD4+ and CD8+ T cells were separately sorted from peripheral blood. Genomic DNA was isolated from the sorted cells so that the TCRbeta CDR3 region could be sequenced. The immunoSEQ Assay was used for sequencing of TCRbeta CDR3 regions. Drawn from immuneACCESS, this table holds only the in-frame rearrangements with V and J called that TCRdb kept. Clones are partly lost; checked studies trace under half to an unresolved V gene and leave the rest unexplained. Within this sample are over 55,000 clones, with approximately 82% of them counted one time only. The ten largest clones capture 2% to 2.5% of the sample.

Overall study results and their limits: Low levels of normalized T-cell clonal expansion were also seen in some nonresponding patients. Which antigens the clonally expanded peripheral T cells were specific for was not determined. Partial responders in the 0.1-3.0 mg/kg groups had among the lowest normalized peripheral clonal expansion, especially among CD8+ T cells. Clonal expansion of both CD4+ and CD8+ blood T cells was observed from baseline to week 6 at doses 0.1 to 3.0 mg/kg. After ivuxolimab, CD8+ T cells had more expanded clones than CD4+ T cells on average.

The germline V gene gives CDR1 as ENHRY and CDR2 as SYGVKD. The CDR3 holds 18 amino acids from the cysteine to the phenylalanine. The only DNA kept is the CDR3, 54 bases in frame from the first base. The V end gives up 5 bases and the J end 2 bases, leaving 9 bases in the junction not matched to a gene. The V gene is TRBV10-3 and the J gene is TRBJ2-3; the central 14 bases match TRBD2. The sequencing used CD4+ or CD8+ T cells sorted from blood, collected in a trial of the OX40 agonist ivuxolimab. The clonotype was recovered from an adult with an advanced solid tumor such as melanoma, head and neck, liver or kidney cancer. The CDR3 amino acid sequence is: CAISPGLAGEGTTDTQYF. The nucleotide sequence is TGTGCCATCAGTCCGGGACTAGCGGGGGAAGGGACCACAGATACGCAGTATTTT.